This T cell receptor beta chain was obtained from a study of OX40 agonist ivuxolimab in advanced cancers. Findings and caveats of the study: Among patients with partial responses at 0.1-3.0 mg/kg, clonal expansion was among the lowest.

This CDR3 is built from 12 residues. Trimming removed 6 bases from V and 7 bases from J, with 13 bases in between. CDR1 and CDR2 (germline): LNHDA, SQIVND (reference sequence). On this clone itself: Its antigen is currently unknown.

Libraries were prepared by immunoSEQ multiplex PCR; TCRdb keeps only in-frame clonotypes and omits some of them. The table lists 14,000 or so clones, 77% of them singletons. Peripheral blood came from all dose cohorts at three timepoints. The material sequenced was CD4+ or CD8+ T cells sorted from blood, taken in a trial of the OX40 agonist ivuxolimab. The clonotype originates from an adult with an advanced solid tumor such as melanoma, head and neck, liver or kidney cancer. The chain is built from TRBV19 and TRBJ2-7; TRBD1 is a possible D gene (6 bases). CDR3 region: CASSYREGEQYF. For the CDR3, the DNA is TGTGCCAGTAGCTACAGGGAAGGAGAGCAGTACTTC.